The 31 T cell receptor beta chains listed next were all sequenced from one sample in a study of cytomegalovirus exposure and HLA in healthy donors. The PCR was carried out with 60 Vbeta primers and 13 Jbeta primers. This table comes from immunoSEQ multiplex PCR, and its TCRdb copy is limited to in-frame clones, with some not included. The table records about 130,000 clones, about 82% of them present only once. The sequenced sample was PBMCs. All receptors derive from a young man in good health and CMV-seronegative.

This clone was found once. The rearrangement links TRBV6-5 to TRBJ2-7; 9 bases fit TRBD1. The CDR3 runs to 13 residues. The V segment lost 8 bases and the J segment 3 bases; nucleotides outside the gene matches: 5. Per the germline V gene, CDR1 is MNHEY and CDR2 is SVGAGI. The CDR3 sequence: CASARQGVYEQYF. DNA for the CDR3: TGTGCCAGCGCAAGACAGGGGGTCTACGAGCAGTACTTC.

This chain connects TRBV28 to TRBJ2-7; no clear D gene. The CDR3 contains 12 residues. Germline V gene sequence: CDR1 MDHEN, CDR2 SYDVKM. With 7 bases removed from V and 1 base from J, the gap between germline ends came to 8 bases. CDR3 sequence (DNA): TGTGCCAGCACTACTTATTCCTACGAGCAGTACTTC. Protein sequence: CASTTYSYEQYF.

The J gene is TRBJ1-6, the V gene TRBV25-1; no firm D call. V lost 6 bases to trimming and J lost 3 bases, with 9 bases between them. The germline gives CDR1 MGHDK, CDR2 SYGVNS. The CDR3 totals 14 residues. The CDR3 sequence is CASSPGSYNSPLHF. CDR3 in DNA: TGTGCCAGCAGCCCCGGGAGCTATAATTCACCCCTCCACTTT.

This clone has just one count. This chain links TRBV25-1 with TRBJ2-7; no clear D gene. The germline V gene has CDR1 MGHDK and CDR2 SYGVNS. The CDR3 is made up of 12 amino acids. The germline V and J ends were trimmed by 6 bases and 4 bases, with 10 bases remaining between them. CDR3 in DNA: TGTGCCAGCAGCGCAACAGAATACGAGCAGTACTTC. Its translation: CASSATEYEQYF.

This chain links TRBV2 with TRBJ2-5, with TRBD2 identical over 12 bases. CDR1 is SNHLY and CDR2 is FYNNEI in the germline V gene. V shed 6 bases and J 5 bases; nucleotides not matched to a gene: 7. This CDR3 has 15 residues. CDR3 in DNA: TGTGCCAGCAGGCAGACTAGCGGGAGAGGTGAGACCCAGTACTTC. Protein: CASRQTSGRGETQYF. The variable domain in full, with the rest retrieved from reference TRBV2 and TRBJ2-5, is EPEVTQTPSHQVTQMGQEVILRCVPISNHLYFYWYRQILGQKVEFLVSFYNNEISEKSEIFDDQFSVERPDGSNFTLKIRSTKLEDSAMYFCASRQTSGRGETQYFGPGTRLLVL.

The chain has TRBV6-5 and TRBJ1-2, with D possibly TRBD1 on 6 matching bases. The germline V gene encodes CDR1 MNHEY and CDR2 SVGAGI. Trimming took off 5 bases at V and 0 bases at J, with 13 bases between the two ends. CDR3 length: 15 amino acids. CDR3 protein: CASSRGTKSNYGYTF. Here the CDR3 DNA reads TGTGCCAGCAGTAGGGGGACAAAATCTAACTATGGCTACACCTTC.

V gene TRBV5-1 combines with J gene TRBJ2-5; D possibly corresponds to TRBD2 (5 bases). The J call may be incorrect, as the DNA end agrees better with TRBJ2-7. The CDR3 has 14 residues. From germline, CDR1 is SGHRS and CDR2 YFSETQ. This chain's CDR3 is CASSLAGEPYEQYF. The CDR3 DNA is TGCGCCAGCAGCTTGGCTGGGGAGCCCTACGAGCAGTACTTC.

CDR3 region: CASWRGQHQETQYF. The CDR3 DNA reads TGTGCCAGCTGGAGGGGGCAGCACCAAGAGACCCAGTACTTC. The V and J genes are TRBV5-5 and TRBJ2-5; maybe TRBD1 (7 bases). CDR1 is SGHKS, CDR2 YYEKEE, per germline (reference sequence). Trimming shortened V by 7 bases and J by 0 bases, and 13 bases separated the two germline ends. There are 14 residues in the CDR3.

The chain carries TRBV5-1 and TRBJ2-7; 9 bases are shared with TRBD1. V trimming: 4 bases; J trimming: 4 bases; junction bases outside the gene matches: 9. The CDR3 contains 15 residues. Per the germline V gene, CDR1 is SGHRS and CDR2 is YFSETQ. This chain's CDR3 is CASSIGTGRGYEQYF. CDR3 DNA sequence: TGCGCCAGCAGCATCGGGACAGGGAGGGGATACGAGCAGTACTTC.

The J gene is TRBJ2-7, the V gene TRBV2; TRBD1 aligns across 9 bases. Germline CDR1 reads SNHLY; CDR2 reads FYNNEI. Trimming cost V 4 bases and J 5 bases; bases outside gene matches: 9. The CDR3 extends over 15 amino acids. This CDR3 reads CASSGGQGLPNEQYF. In DNA, the CDR3 is TGTGCCAGCAGTGGCGGACAGGGGCTACCTAACGAGCAGTACTTC. Filled out from reference TRBV2 and TRBJ2-7, the complete variable domain reads EPEVTQTPSHQVTQMGQEVILRCVPISNHLYFYWYRQILGQKVEFLVSFYNNEISEKSEIFDDQFSVERPDGSNFTLKIRSTKLEDSAMYFCASSGGQGLPNEQYFGPGTRLTVT.

The chain carries TRBV13 and TRBJ1-3; 8 nucleotides agree with TRBD1. Germline V gene sequence: CDR1 PRHDT, CDR2 FYEKMQ (reference sequence). This CDR3 comprises 18 residues. The J segment lost 4 bases and the V segment lost 2 bases, leaving 13 bases of the junction unmatched. CDR3 loop: CASSLNPRDRLGGNTIYF. In nucleotides, the CDR3 is TGTGCCAGCAGCTTAAATCCCCGGGACAGGTTGGGAGGAAACACCATATATTTT.

The chain uses TRBV6-1 and TRBJ2-3, with D uncertain. V was pared by 8 bases and J by 2 bases, with 14 bases between. CDR3 length: 14 residues. Germline CDR1 reads MNHNS; CDR2 reads SASEGT. The CDR3 bases are TGTGCCAGCGGGCTACAAGGCTTCACAGATACGCAGTATTTT. Translated, it gives CASGLQGFTDTQYF.

The chain recombines TRBV19 with TRBJ1-2; D uncertain. The CDR3 spans 15 residues. Looked up from germline, CDR1 is LNHDA and CDR2 is SQIVND (reference sequence). Trimming cost V 5 bases and J 3 bases, with 16 bases left between them. The CDR3 DNA follows: TGTGCCAGTAGTCCTCGTAGTCCCGAGGACTATGGCTACACCTTC. This sequence encodes CASSPRSPEDYGYTF.

This clone appeared once. The chain uses TRBV6-6 and TRBJ1-5, with TRBD1 matching 7 bases. There are 14 residues in the CDR3. Germline V gene data show CDR1 as MNHNY and CDR2 as SVGAGI (reference sequence). The junction had 4 bases not matched to a gene; V was cut back by 6 bases and J by 2 bases. The CDR3 protein is CASRPGQGNQPQHF. The CDR3 DNA is TGTGCCAGCAGACCAGGACAGGGCAATCAGCCCCAGCATTTT.

The V call is TRBV5-1, the J call TRBJ2-5, with TRBD1 matching 8 bases. The DNA matches TRBJ2-7 better at its end, which makes the J call doubtful. The CDR3 loop spans 14 amino acids. The germline V gene encodes CDR1 SGHRS and CDR2 YFSETQ. The CDR3, as DNA: TGCGCCAGCAGCGTGGACAGGGTACGCTACGAGCAGTACTTC. It is translated as CASSVDRVRYEQYF.

The genes are TRBV5-5 and TRBJ2-1, with 13 bases aligning to TRBD2. CDR1 is SGHKS and CDR2 is YYEKEE in the germline V gene (reference sequence). V trimming: 0 bases; J trimming: 7 bases; junction bases outside the gene matches: 4. The CDR3 runs to 16 residues. The CDR3 nucleotides read TGTGCCAGCAGCTTGGGGTGGACTAGCGGGAGTAATGAGCAGTTCTTC. It translates to CASSLGWTSGSNEQFF.

The rearrangement uses TRBV27 and TRBJ2-4; 9 nucleotides match TRBD1. The J segment lost 6 bases and the V segment lost 6 bases, leaving 3 bases of the junction unmatched. Looked up from germline, CDR1 is MNHEY and CDR2 is SMNVEV (reference sequence). This CDR3 comprises 13 residues. CDR3 region: CASRTGGVNIQYF. The DNA of the CDR3 is TGTGCCAGCAGGACAGGGGGGGTAAACATTCAGTACTTC.

This clone was observed a few times. The V gene is TRBV7-2, the J gene TRBJ1-1, with D possibly matching TRBD1 (6 bases). The CDR3 has 14 residues. V shed 2 bases and J shed 1 base, with 8 bases lying between them. Germline CDR1 reads SGHTA; CDR2 reads FQGNSA. CDR3 coding DNA: TGTGCCAGCAGCTTAAAGGGACAGAACACTGAAGCTTTCTTT. Residues: CASSLKGQNTEAFF.

The CDR3 region has the DNA TGTGCCAGCAGCCCGGCGGTTTCGAACACTGAAGCTTTCTTT. Translating it yields CASSPAVSNTEAFF. The genes are TRBV5-4 and TRBJ1-1; D not certain. V was shortened by 4 bases and J by 1 base, with 11 bases between the two germline ends. This CDR3 spans 14 amino acids. Germline-derived CDR1 and CDR2 are SGHNT and YYREEE (reference sequence).

This chain uses TRBV5-4 with TRBJ2-3, with D maybe TRBD2 (6 bases). The V end was cut by 1 base, the J end by 2 bases, with 17 bases between. This CDR3 spans 17 amino acids. Germline assignment: CDR1 SGHNT and CDR2 YYREEE (reference sequence). CDR3 bases: TGTGCCAGCAGCTTGCCGGCCGGAGGCGGGGTCACAGATACGCAGTATTTT. Protein: CASSLPAGGGVTDTQYF. Supplemented by reference TRBV5-4 and TRBJ2-3, the full variable domain reads ETGVTQSPTHLIKTRGQQVTLRCSSQSGHNTVSWYQQALGQGPQFIFQYYREEENGRGNFPPRFSGLQFPNYSSELNVNALELDDSALYLCASSLPAGGGVTDTQYFGPGTRLTVL.

The chain employs TRBV29-1 and TRBJ2-5; D is unclear. There are 10 residues in the CDR3. V was cut by 3 bases and J by 7 bases, with 6 bases left in between. Germline V gene lookup returns CDR1 SQVTM and CDR2 ANQGSEA. The DNA of the CDR3 is TGCAGCGTTGACCACGGGACCCAGTACTTC. It is translated as CSVDHGTQYF.

This rearrangement joins TRBV25-1 to TRBJ1-4, with D maybe TRBD1 (5 bases). V was pared by 0 bases and J by 3 bases, with 14 bases between. The CDR3 is 17 residues long. The germline gives CDR1 MGHDK, CDR2 SYGVNS. The CDR3 DNA reads TGTGCCAGCAGTGAATATCGGGGGGGTACGGCTAATGAAAAACTGTTTTTT. Its translation is CASSEYRGGTANEKLFF.

The rearrangement joins TRBV5-6 to TRBJ2-3; TRBD2 agrees at 7 bases. The trim removed 7 bases at V and 0 bases at J, leaving 5 bases unmatched. Germline assignment: CDR1 SGHDT and CDR2 YYEEEE. The CDR3 sequence is 14 residues long. Here the CDR3 reads CASQLATSTDTQYF. CDR3 coding DNA: TGTGCCAGCCAACTAGCGACTAGCACAGATACGCAGTATTTT. Drawing the rest from reference TRBV5-6 and TRBJ2-3, the complete variable domain is DAGVTQSPTHLIKTRGQQVTLRCSPKSGHDTVSWYQQALGQGPQFIFQYYEEEERQRGNFPDRFSGHQFPNYSSELNVNALLLGDSALYLCASQLATSTDTQYFGPGTRLTVL.

This clone was recorded a few times. The J gene is TRBJ2-7, the V gene TRBV7-9, with TRBD2 identical over 7 bases. The CDR3 spans 18 residues. The germline CDR1 and CDR2 sequences are SEHNR and FQNEAQ (reference sequence). Germline trimming cut 2 bases from V and 1 base from J; bases unmatched to any gene: 14. The CDR3 DNA is TGTGCCAGCAGCTTATGGTTTAGCTCGGGAGGCTTTTCCTACGAGCAGTACTTC. Translation gives CASSLWFSSGGFSYEQYF. Based on the CDR3 plus reference TRBV7-9 and TRBJ2-7, the full variable domain is DTGVSQNPRHKITKRGQNVTFRCDPISEHNRLYWYRQTLGQGPEFLTYFQNEAQLEKSRLLSDRFSAERPKGSFSTLEIQRTEQGDSAMYLCASSLWFSSGGFSYEQYFGPGTRLTVT.

This clone was observed once. The chain combines TRBV7-3 with TRBJ2-2; a possible D gene is TRBD1 (5 bases). Germline V lookup: CDR1 SGHTA, CDR2 FQGTGA. Deletions cut 5 bases from V and 2 bases from J, with 15 bases between. This CDR3 spans 16 amino acids. The CDR3 coding sequence is TGTGCCAGCAGCCCCCAGGGCCTAGGAAACACCGGGGAGCTGTTTTTT. This encodes CASSPQGLGNTGELFF.

The chain uses TRBV29-1 and TRBJ2-7; the D gene is possibly TRBD2 (6 bases). Germline V gene lookup returns CDR1 SQVTM and CDR2 ANQGSEA. The V and J ends lost 3 bases and 2 bases respectively, with 11 bases between them. The CDR3 contains 13 residues. DNA for the CDR3: TGCAGCGTTGACGGGACTGATACCTACGAGCAGTACTTC. Translated: CSVDGTDTYEQYF.

The J gene is TRBJ1-3, the V gene TRBV30, with D maybe TRBD1 (6 bases). Germline assignment: CDR1 GTSNPN and CDR2 SVGIG (reference sequence). The length of the CDR3 is 15 residues. Trimming took off 1 base at V and 0 bases at J, with 10 bases between the two ends. CDR3 sequence (DNA): TGTGCCTGGAGTGCCAGGGGTTACTCTGGAAACACCATATATTTT. Its protein is CAWSARGYSGNTIYF.

The rearrangement joins TRBV7-6 to TRBJ2-1, with D possibly TRBD1 on 5 matching bases. Trimming took off 6 bases at V and 2 bases at J, with 17 bases between the two ends. Germline V lookup: CDR1 SGHVS, CDR2 FNYEAQ. The CDR3 spans 16 residues. The chain's CDR3 is CASRNGRGPPYNEQFF. CDR3 coding DNA: TGTGCCAGCAGAAACGGTAGGGGCCCGCCCTACAATGAGCAGTTCTTC.

The chain combines TRBV29-1 with TRBJ1-1, with unresolved D. CDR3 length: 14 amino acids. V lost 6 bases and J 1 base, leaving 15 bases between the germline ends. Germline CDR1 reads SQVTM; CDR2 reads ANQGSEA. The CDR3 reads CSVSRGNPNTEAFF. CDR3 in DNA: TGCAGCGTCAGCCGCGGGAACCCGAACACTGAAGCTTTCTTT.

This clone has a single count. The V call is TRBV29-1, the J call TRBJ1-3; TRBD1 matches 7 bases. The CDR3 spans 16 residues. V dropped 4 bases and J dropped 0; count of bases not matched to a gene: 9. The germline V gene encodes CDR1 SQVTM and CDR2 ANQGSEA. DNA for the CDR3: TGCAGCGTTGGGGGGGAGACAGGGACCTCTGGAAACACCATATATTTT. Translating gives CSVGGETGTSGNTIYF.

The V gene is TRBV4-1, the J gene TRBJ2-1, with 14 nucleotides matching TRBD2. Germline V gene lookup returns CDR1 MGHRA and CDR2 YSYEKL. V dropped 5 bases and J dropped 5; count of bases not matched to a gene: 8. The CDR3 sequence is 17 residues long. Written as DNA, the CDR3 is TGCGCCAGCAGCACCCGACTAGCGGGGGGGACAGACAATGAGCAGTTCTTC. It translates to CASSTRLAGGTDNEQFF.